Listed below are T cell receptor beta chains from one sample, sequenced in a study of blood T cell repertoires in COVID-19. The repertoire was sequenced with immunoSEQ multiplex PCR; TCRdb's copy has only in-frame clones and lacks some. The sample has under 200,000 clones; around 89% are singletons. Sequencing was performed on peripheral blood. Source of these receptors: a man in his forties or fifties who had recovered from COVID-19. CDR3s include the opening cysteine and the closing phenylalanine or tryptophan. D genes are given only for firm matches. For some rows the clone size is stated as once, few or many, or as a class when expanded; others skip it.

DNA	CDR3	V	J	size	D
TGTGCCAGCAGTTCTATACCCGACAGGGGGAGGACGGGAGCTTTCTTT	CASSSIPDRGRTGAFF	TRBV27	TRBJ1-1	NA	TRBD1
TGTGCCAGTAGTATAGAGGACACGGTCTCCTACGAGCAGTACTTC	CASSIEDTVSYEQYF	TRBV19	TRBJ2-7	NA	NA
TGTGCCAGCAGCCAAGGGGGAGCGGGGGAAAACTACGAGCAGTACTTC	CASSQGGAGENYEQYF	TRBV3-1/TRBV3-2	TRBJ2-7	NA	TRBD2
TGTGCCAGCAGCTTGAAACCGAGGGACAGATTGAACACTGAAGCTTTCTTT	CASSLKPRDRLNTEAFF	TRBV5-4	TRBJ1-1	NA	TRBD1
TGTGCCAGCCAGGACACTGAGGGGGAGCTGTTTTTT	CASQDTEGELFF	TRBV11-2	TRBJ2-2	NA	NA
TGTGCCAGCTCTCATTCACCCCTCCACTTT	CASSHSPLHF	TRBV9	TRBJ1-6	NA	NA
TGTGCCAGCAGCCGGGGAGAGAAGCGAGCCAATCAGCCCCAGCATTTT	CASSRGEKRANQPQHF	TRBV7-2	TRBJ1-5	NA	NA
TGTGCCACCAGTGATAGACAGGGGGCGCACACCGGGGAGCTGTTTTTT	CATSDRQGAHTGELFF	TRBV24-1	TRBJ2-2	NA	TRBD1
TGTGCCTGGAGTGTGACAGTCTACCAGCCCCAGCATTTT	CAWSVTVYQPQHF	TRBV30	TRBJ1-5	NA	NA
TGTGCCAGCAGTCGAACAGTTAGCACAGATACGCAGTATTTT	CASSRTVSTDTQYF	TRBV6-5	TRBJ2-3	NA	NA
TGTGCCAGCACATCTTCCGGGACTCTCAGCGGTACTGAAGCTTTCTTT	CASTSSGTLSGTEAFF	TRBV11-2	TRBJ1-1	NA	NA
TGTGCCAGTCGGACAGGACAACATCAGCCCCAGCATTTT	CASRTGQHQPQHF	TRBV2	TRBJ1-5	NA	TRBD1
TGTGCCAGCAGCCAGCGGGTCTCTGGAAACACCATATATTTT	CASSQRVSGNTIYF	TRBV3-1/TRBV3-2	TRBJ1-3	few	NA
TGTGCCAGCAGATTATTAGGACAGGGGAAAAACATTCAGTACTTC	CASRLLGQGKNIQYF	TRBV27	TRBJ2-4	NA	TRBD1
TGTGCCAGCAGTGAATTTGCCGGACAGGATGGAAACACCATATATTTT	CASSEFAGQDGNTIYF	TRBV6-1	TRBJ1-3	NA	TRBD1
TGTGCCAGCTCACTTGCCGGGACTACTCCCACCGGGGAGCTGTTTTTT	CASSLAGTTPTGELFF	TRBV18	TRBJ2-2	once	TRBD2
TGTGCAAGTCGCTTAAACGGGAGAGAGTCAGAGACCCAGTACTTC	CASRLNGRESETQYF	TRBV12-2	TRBJ2-5	NA	NA
TGTGCCAGCAGCTCAAACCCCCTAGCGGGGGGCTACAATGAGCAGTTCTTC	CASSSNPLAGGYNEQFF	TRBV11-3	TRBJ2-1	NA	TRBD2
TGTGCCAGCAGCAACAGGGGGAACTATGGCTACACCTTC	CASSNRGNYGYTF	TRBV7-2	TRBJ1-2	NA	TRBD1
TGTGCCAGCAGTTTATCGGCCGCGGGCTCTGGAAACACCATATATTTT	CASSLSAAGSGNTIYF	TRBV27	TRBJ1-3	NA	NA
TGTGCCAGCAGCAAAACGGGACTCTACACAGATACGCAGTATTTT	CASSKTGLYTDTQYF	TRBV7-9	TRBJ2-3	NA	NA
TGTGCCAGCTCAAACCGACAGGGTAGCTACGAGCAGTACTTC	CASSNRQGSYEQYF	TRBV18	TRBJ2-7	NA	TRBD1
TGTGCCAGCAGCCAAACCCCAGGGGCGACCCAGTACTTC	CASSQTPGATQYF	TRBV3-1/TRBV3-2	TRBJ2-5	NA	NA
TGCAGCGTTGAATCCCCTCCCGAGCAGTACTTC	CSVESPPEQYF	TRBV29-1	TRBJ2-7	NA	NA
TGTGCCAGCAGCCAAGAGGAATGCGGGAGGGTCTACGAGCAGTACTTC	CASSQEECGRVYEQYF	TRBV3-1/TRBV3-2	TRBJ2-7	NA	TRBD2
TGTGCCAGCAGCTTATTACCTAAAGGGGAGCTGTTTTTT	CASSLLPKGELFF	TRBV11-2	TRBJ2-2	NA	NA
TGTGCCAGCAGCTTATTTACAGGGAGCTCCTACGAGCAGTACTTC	CASSLFTGSSYEQYF	TRBV7-2	TRBJ2-7	NA	NA
TGTGCCAGCAGCCCCGACATCTATAGCAATCAGCCCCAGCATTTT	CASSPDIYSNQPQHF	TRBV5-5	TRBJ1-5	NA	NA
TGTGCCAGCAGTTACGTCGTGAACACTGAAGCTTTCTTT	CASSYVVNTEAFF	TRBV6-5	TRBJ1-1	NA	NA
TGTGCCAGCAGCTTAAGCAGGGATGGCTATGGCTACACCTTC	CASSLSRDGYGYTF	TRBV13	TRBJ1-2	NA	NA
TGTGCCAGCGGGACAGGGGGCCCCTATGGCTACACCTTC	CASGTGGPYGYTF	TRBV6-6	TRBJ1-2	NA	TRBD1
TGTGCCAGCAGACGGACAGGGGCCTATGGCTACACCTTC	CASRRTGAYGYTF	TRBV27	TRBJ1-2	NA	TRBD1
TGTGCCAGCAGCTTGTTAGGGGAAGTCACGCAGTATTTT	CASSLLGEVTQYF	TRBV5-6	TRBJ2-3	many	NA
TGTGCCAGCAGTGAAGTTTCGTGGGGCGCCATGGCCAAAAACATTCAGTACTTC	CASSEVSWGAMAKNIQYF	TRBV6-1	TRBJ2-4	NA	NA
TGCAGCGTTGATAATGGCTACACCTTC	CSVDNGYTF	TRBV29-1	TRBJ1-2	once	NA
TGTGCCAGCAGCTGGGGAGGAGGGGAAGAGACCCAGTACTTC	CASSWGGGEETQYF	TRBV5-4	TRBJ2-5	NA	NA
TGTGCCAGCTCACCGAGGACAGGAATGGGGAACACCATATATTTT	CASSPRTGMGNTIYF	TRBV18	TRBJ1-3	NA	TRBD1
TGTGCCAGCAGTGTCGGGACAGGGTCAGCGGAAGGGGCCAACGTCCTGACTTTC	CASSVGTGSAEGANVLTF	TRBV2	TRBJ2-6	NA	TRBD1
TGTGCCATCAGTGAGTCCAGGGGAACCTACGAGCAGTACTTC	CAISESRGTYEQYF	TRBV10-3	TRBJ2-7	NA	NA
TGTGCCAGCAGCCCTCTTGTAGCGGGGGGCCATAGAGGGGGCAATGAGCAGTTCTTC	CASSPLVAGGHRGGNEQFF	TRBV7-8	TRBJ2-1	NA	TRBD2
TGTGCCAGCAGTTTCTACTATGGCTACACCTTC	CASSFYYGYTF	TRBV28	TRBJ1-2	NA	NA
TGTGCCAGCAGTTCCAGGGGTGGGAGCAATCAGCCCCAGCATTTT	CASSSRGGSNQPQHF	TRBV5-6	TRBJ1-5	NA	NA
TGCGCCAGCAGCTTGGCACGGGACAGGAGCACAGATACGCAGTATTTT	CASSLARDRSTDTQYF	TRBV5-1	TRBJ2-3	NA	TRBD1
TGTGCCTGGAGCACAGGTTTCGGGGAGCTGTTTTTT	CAWSTGFGELFF	TRBV30	TRBJ2-2	once	NA
TGTGCCAGCAGTCCTGGACTAACTAGCACAGATACGCAGTATTTT	CASSPGLTSTDTQYF	TRBV27	TRBJ2-3	NA	NA
TGTGCCAGCAGTGATTACAGGGGCGGCTACACCTTC	CASSDYRGGYTF	TRBV27	TRBJ1-2	NA	TRBD1
TGTGCCAGCAGAGAGACGGGGGGCGATGAAAAACTGTTTTTT	CASRETGGDEKLFF	TRBV27	TRBJ1-4	NA	NA
TGTGCCAGCAGTTCCATAGCGGGGGGGCCCGAGCAGTACTTC	CASSSIAGGPEQYF	TRBV6-6	TRBJ2-7	NA	TRBD2
TGTGCTAGTGGTTTGGGCGGACAGGGCACCGGGGAGCTGTTTTTT	CASGLGGQGTGELFF	TRBV12-5	TRBJ2-2	NA	TRBD1
TGTGCCAGCACCTCCCAGGGGGAGACCCAGTACTTC	CASTSQGETQYF	TRBV7-2	TRBJ2-5	NA	NA
TGTGCCAGCAGCCAAGCTGACACAGGTGTCACTGAGCAGTTCTTC	CASSQADTGVTEQFF	TRBV3-1/TRBV3-2	TRBJ2-1	NA	NA